A single sample gave rise to the 15 T cell receptor beta chains below, sequenced in a study of post-analysis software for immune sequencing data. These TCRs' antigens remain unknown. Every TCR beta cDNA library bore unique molecular identifiers. TCRdb ran MiXCR on the PCR reads and lists one entry per CDR3 protein. This repertoire shows some 890,000 distinct CDR3 sequences, 53% found once; its top ten account for 4.6%. General study points: The five TRBV segments detected at higher frequency in patients than in controls included TRBV5-6, TRBV5-1 and TRBV20-1.

Sequencing used blood. The receptors come from a girl between 10 and 17 years old with multiple sclerosis.

A few counts support this clonotype. This chain links TRBV29-1 with TRBJ2-3; no definite D call. The CDR3 length is 12 residues. Germline V gene data show CDR1 as SQVTM and CDR2 as ANQGSEA. Trimming removed 1 base from V and 3 bases from J, with 5 bases in between. Here the CDR3 reads CSVEAQTDTQYF. The CDR3 coding sequence is TGCAGCGTTGAAGCCCAAACAGATACGCAGTATTTT.

In DNA form, the CDR3 reads TGTGCCAGCAGCCAAACGGGACAGGGGTGGTCGACTCAAGAGACCCAGTACTTC. It is translated as CASSQTGQGWSTQETQYF. J is TRBJ2-5 and V is TRBV4-2; 10 nucleotides match TRBD1. This CDR3 spans 18 amino acids. Germline trimming cut 2 bases from V and 2 bases from J; bases unmatched to any gene: 11. CDR1 and CDR2 (germline): LGHNA, YNFKEQ.

DNA of the CDR3: TGCAGTGCTAGAGATGAGGGAAGCTCCTACAATGAGCAGTTCTTC. Translation gives CSARDEGSSYNEQFF. The chain is built from TRBV20-1 and TRBJ2-1, with D possibly matching TRBD2 (5 bases). Trimming took 0 bases from V and 0 from J, leaving 9 bases between them. This CDR3 contains 15 residues. Germline CDR1 DFQATT, CDR2 SNEGSKA (reference sequence).

The chain carries TRBV5-1 and TRBJ2-7; TRBD2 matches at 9 bases. CDR1 SGHRS and CDR2 YFSETQ come from the germline V gene. The CDR3 is made up of 15 amino acids. J was trimmed by 0 bases and V by 2 bases; bases with no gene match: 3. For the CDR3, the DNA is TGCGCCAGCAGCTTAGCGGGAGGAATCTCCTACGAGCAGTACTTC. Amino acid sequence: CASSLAGGISYEQYF.

This chain joins TRBV29-1 and TRBJ2-7, with D possibly being TRBD1 (6 bases). Germline V gives CDR1 SQVTM, CDR2 ANQGSEA. The CDR3 contains 12 residues. The V end was cut by 5 bases, the J end by 3 bases, with 11 bases between. The chain's CDR3 is CSVNKGGYEQYF. CDR3 coding DNA: TGCAGCGTTAACAAAGGGGGCTACGAGCAGTACTTC.

Only a few counts were recorded for this clonotype. This rearrangement joins TRBV7-2 to TRBJ2-4; D uncertain. CDR3 length equals 16 residues. Trimming removed 1 base at V and 1 base at J, with 11 bases between. CDR1 SGHTA and CDR2 FQGNSA come from the germline V gene. The CDR3, as DNA: TGTGCCAGCAGCTTAGGAGGTGTCGGGGCCAAAAACATTCAGTACTTC. Translated, it gives CASSLGGVGAKNIQYF.

CDR3 residues: CAINMGQGNYGYTF. CDR3 sequence (DNA): TGTGCCATCAATATGGGACAGGGGAATTATGGCTACACCTTC. The chain combines TRBV10-3 with TRBJ1-2; 10 positions agree with TRBD1. Germline V gene sequence: CDR1 ENHRY, CDR2 SYGVKD. This CDR3 region has 14 residues. The ends lost 7 bases at V and 5 bases at J; junction bases unmatched: 7.

This clonotype was detected a few times. The chain recombines TRBV15 with TRBJ2-4; TRBD2 is a possible D gene (5 bases). The CDR3 loop spans 9 amino acids. CDR1 is LNHNV and CDR2 is YYDKDF in the germline V gene (reference sequence). The CDR3 nucleotides are TGTTCGGGTTGGTGGGAGCAGTACTTC. The encoded protein is CSGWWEQYF.

This chain links TRBV5-1 with TRBJ2-7, with 10 bases fitting TRBD2. Trimming removed 2 bases from V and 2 bases from J; junction bases left unmatched: 7. Germline V gene lookup returns CDR1 SGHRS and CDR2 YFSETQ. The CDR3 extends over 16 amino acids. The CDR3 coding sequence is TGCGCCAGCAGCTTTTCTAGCGGGGGATCCACCTACGAGCAGTACTTC. It is translated as CASSFSSGGSTYEQYF.

The rearrangement joins TRBV7-9 to TRBJ2-5; 10 bases agree with TRBD2. The CDR3 contains 16 residues. The germline V gene encodes CDR1 SEHNR and CDR2 FQNEAQ (reference sequence). J lost 3 bases, V lost 3 bases, and 7 bases had no gene match. The CDR3 DNA reads TGTGCCAGCAGCTTGATACGGACTAGCGGAAAAGAGACCCAGTACTTC. Translation gives CASSLIRTSGKETQYF. The full variable domain, completed using reference TRBV7-9 and TRBJ2-5, is DTGVSQNPRHKITKRGQNVTFRCDPISEHNRLYWYRQTLGQGPEFLTYFQNEAQLEKSRLLSDRFSAERPKGSFSTLEIQRTEQGDSAMYLCASSLIRTSGKETQYFGPGTRLLVL.

This clonotype was counted only a few times. The rearrangement joins TRBV6-6 to TRBJ2-1, with TRBD1 matching 9 bases. The CDR3 consists of 15 residues. V was pared by 6 bases and J by 3 bases, with 6 bases of the junction left unmatched. Germline lookup yields CDR1 MNHNY and CDR2 SVGAGI (reference sequence). In nucleotides, the CDR3 is TGTGCCAGCAGCAAGGGACAGGGCCACTACAATGAGCAGTTCTTC. Translation: CASSKGQGHYNEQFF.

This rearrangement joins TRBV7-8 to TRBJ2-5; 12 bases are a match to TRBD2. With the DNA end fitting TRBJ2-7 better, the J assignment may be wrong. The length of the CDR3 is 15 residues. The germline gives CDR1 SGHVS, CDR2 FQNEAQ. The CDR3 coding sequence is TGTGCCAGCAGCTTAGGGTCTAGCGGGAGGGGCGAGCAGTACTTC. This sequence encodes CASSLGSSGRGEQYF.

The chain uses TRBV12-3 or TRBV12-4 and TRBJ2-6; no reliable D call. V dropped 5 bases and J dropped 0 bases, with 8 bases sitting between them. CDR3 length equals 15 residues. CDR3 DNA sequence: TGTGCCAGCAGTCCCTCGAGCTCTGGGGCCAACGTCCTGACTTTC. Translation: CASSPSSSGANVLTF.

The chain employs TRBV15 and TRBJ2-3; D is possibly TRBD1 (6 bases). Germline CDR1 is LNHNV and CDR2 is YYDKDF (reference sequence). V was pared by 5 bases and J by 4 bases, with 7 bases between. This CDR3 spans 12 amino acids. The CDR3 region is CATSGTSDTQYF. For the CDR3, the DNA is TGTGCCACCAGCGGGACATCAGATACGCAGTATTTT. Filled out from reference TRBV15 and TRBJ2-3, the complete variable domain reads DAMVIQNPRYQVTQFGKPVTLSCSQTLNHNVMYWYQQKSSQAPKLLFHYYDKDFNNEADTPDNFQSRRPNTSFCFLDIRSPGLGDTAMYLCATSGTSDTQYFGPGTRLTVL.

Here the CDR3 reads CASSLGLAGDETQYF. The CDR3 nucleotides read TGCGCCAGCAGCCTGGGACTAGCGGGGGATGAGACCCAGTACTTC. The chain recombines TRBV5-1 with TRBJ2-5, with 14 bases matching TRBD2. Germline CDR1 is SGHRS and CDR2 is YFSETQ. V trimming: 4 bases; J trimming: 5 bases; junction bases outside the gene matches: 4. The length of the CDR3 is 15 residues.